What follows are 15 T cell receptor beta chains derived from one specimen sequenced in a study of beta chain features in type 1 diabetes. Sequenced material consisted of expressed TCRB transcripts (all of the isolated RNA was reverse transcribed). The assay was immunoSEQ multiplex PCR, and TCRdb's table has in-frame clones only and misses some. The sample shows hundreds of thousands of clones, approximately 30% of them seen only once. What was sequenced was naive CD4+ T cells from blood. The receptors originated from a man younger than 35 in good health.

The CDR3 DNA is TGTGCCAGCAGTTACTCAGTGAGGGGGATGTACTATGGCTACACCTTC. This sequence encodes CASSYSVRGMYYGYTF. The chain carries TRBV6-5 and TRBJ1-2; tentatively, D is TRBD1 (6 bases). Trimming took off 0 bases at V and 3 bases at J, with 14 bases between the two ends. The CDR3 has 16 amino acids. The germline gives CDR1 MNHEY, CDR2 SVGAGI.

The gene calls are TRBV25-1 and TRBJ2-1; D perhaps matches TRBD2 (6 bases). Trimming shortened V by 4 bases and J by 4 bases, and 17 bases separated the two germline ends. This CDR3 has 16 amino acids. CDR1 is MGHDK, CDR2 SYGVNS, per germline. The CDR3 here is CASSVLGRTNYNEQFF. The CDR3 DNA follows: TGTGCCAGCAGTGTACTGGGGAGGACTAATTACAATGAGCAGTTCTTC.

This clone has only a few counts. The CDR3 nucleotides read TGTGCCAGCAGTACTACTTTGGAAGGGGAGACCCAGTACTTC. Translation gives CASSTTLEGETQYF. This rearrangement joins TRBV27 to TRBJ2-5; unclear D gene. CDR3 size: 14 residues. From germline, CDR1 is MNHEY and CDR2 SMNVEV (reference sequence). The V gene lost 5 bases and the J gene lost 5 bases, with 15 bases spanning the gap.

The V call is TRBV9, the J call TRBJ2-1; D may be TRBD1 (5 bases). The V end lost 3 bases, the J end lost 10 bases, and 17 bases lay between the germline ends. The CDR3 spans 14 residues. CDR1 and CDR2 (germline): SGDLS, YYNGEE. CDR3 sequence reads: CASSAEPQGSEQFF. DNA for the CDR3: TGTGCCAGCAGCGCAGAACCGCAGGGAAGCGAGCAGTTCTTC.

V usage is TRBV30 and J usage is TRBJ2-7, with 8 bases aligning to TRBD1. CDR1 is GTSNPN, CDR2 SVGIG, per germline (reference sequence). The J segment lost 7 bases and the V segment lost 2 bases, leaving 7 bases of the junction unmatched. There are 13 residues in the CDR3. The CDR3 DNA follows: TGTGCCTGGAGTCCCGACAGGGGACGGGAGCAGTACTTC. It codes for CAWSPDRGREQYF.

This rearrangement joins TRBV4-2 to TRBJ2-7; 8 bases fit TRBD2. The CDR3 covers 15 residues. The V gene end was trimmed by 0 bases and the J gene end by 5 bases; junction bases not matched to a gene: 6. CDR1 LGHNA and CDR2 YNFKEQ come from the germline V gene. The DNA for the CDR3 is TGTGCCAGCAGCCAAGATTGGCTAGCGGGTAACGAGCAGTACTTC. Residues: CASSQDWLAGNEQYF.

The chain uses TRBV30 and TRBJ2-5, with D perhaps matching TRBD1 (6 bases). V was clipped by 5 bases and J by 0 bases, with 13 bases between them. CDR1 GTSNPN and CDR2 SVGIG come from the germline V gene (reference sequence). This CDR3 comprises 14 residues. CDR3: CAWADSAYQETQYF. The CDR3 bases are TGTGCCTGGGCGGACAGCGCGTACCAAGAGACCCAGTACTTC.

Only a few counts were recorded for this clone. CDR3 loop: CASSFVPRYNEQFF. The CDR3 DNA reads as TGTGCCAGCAGTTTTGTGCCGCGGTACAATGAGCAGTTCTTC. This chain connects TRBV28 to TRBJ2-1; no firm D call. The CDR3 length is 14 residues. Between the trimmed V and J ends, which lost 3 bases and 4 bases, there was a span of 10 bases. In germline, CDR1 is MDHEN, CDR2 SYDVKM. Looking up the rest from reference TRBV28 and TRBJ2-1 gives the full variable domain: DVKVTQSSRYLVKRTGEKVFLECVQDMDHENMFWYRQDPGLGLRLIYFSYDVKMKEKGDIPEGYSVSREKKERFSLILESASTNQTSMYLCASSFVPRYNEQFFGPGTRLTVL.

This clone appeared a few times. This chain connects TRBV28 to TRBJ2-5; D is ambiguous. The CDR3 is 12 residues long. The germline V and J ends were trimmed by 6 bases and 5 bases, with 10 bases remaining between them. Germline lookup yields CDR1 MDHEN and CDR2 SYDVKM. This CDR3 is CASRGIGETQYF. In DNA, the CDR3 is TGTGCCAGCAGGGGGATTGGGGAGACCCAGTACTTC.

This clone was seen more than once but under ten times. The chain joins TRBV30 to TRBJ1-1, with a tentative D call TRBD1 (5 bases). Trimming left V 2 bases short and J 5 bases short, with 12 bases between. This CDR3 contains 13 residues. Germline V gene sequence: CDR1 GTSNPN, CDR2 SVGIG (reference sequence). CDR3 nucleotides: TGTGCCTGGAGTCCGGGGGGTGAAACTGAAGCTTTCTTT. Protein product: CAWSPGGETEAFF.

This clone was counted a few times. The chain couples TRBV7-2 to TRBJ1-5; TRBD1 agrees at 12 bases. CDR1 and CDR2 from the germline V gene are SGHTA and FQGNSA. The CDR3 runs to 18 residues. The trim removed 5 bases at V and 1 base at J, leaving 9 bases unmatched. CDR3 region: CASSLEGQGATSNQPQHF. In DNA form, the CDR3 reads TGTGCCAGCAGCCTGGAGGGACAGGGGGCAACAAGCAATCAGCCCCAGCATTTT.

The chain recombines TRBV2 with TRBJ2-3; 7 positions agree with TRBD2. After removal of 4 bases from V and 6 bases from J, the junction contained 4 bases not matched to a gene. In germline, CDR1 is SNHLY, CDR2 FYNNEI. The CDR3 length is 13 residues. The CDR3 here is CASSVSGRDTQYF. The CDR3 region has the DNA TGTGCCAGCAGTGTCTCCGGGAGGGATACGCAGTATTTT.

V gene TRBV10-3 combines with J gene TRBJ2-7; D possibly corresponds to TRBD2 (5 bases). Trimming cost V 0 bases and J 0 bases, with 15 bases left between them. This CDR3 spans 17 amino acids. Germline values: CDR1 ENHRY, CDR2 SYGVKD. CDR3 protein: CAISESRGLPSSYEQYF. CDR3 nucleotide sequence: TGTGCCATCAGTGAGTCGAGAGGGCTACCGAGCTCCTACGAGCAGTACTTC.

This clone was counted only a few times. The V and J genes are TRBV7-9 and TRBJ1-5; D unresolved. This CDR3 comprises 13 residues. Germline CDR1 SEHNR, CDR2 FQNEAQ (reference sequence). Trimming pared 5 bases from V and 2 bases from J, leaving 7 bases between. CDR3 region: CASSPAGNQPQHF. The CDR3 DNA reads TGTGCCAGCAGCCCCGCTGGCAATCAGCCCCAGCATTTT.

This clone has just a few counts. The chain combines TRBV7-6 with TRBJ2-5; TRBD1 matches at 7 bases. CDR3 length equals 13 residues. Germline CDR1 SGHVS, CDR2 FNYEAQ. V lost 3 bases, J lost 4 bases, and 2 bases stayed unmatched. The DNA for the CDR3 is TGTGCCAGCAGCTTTGCAGGGGGAGAGACCCAGTACTTC. Its protein product is CASSFAGGETQYF.